The 23 T cell receptor beta chains listed next were all sequenced from one sample in a study of shared clonotypes between healthy human individuals (dated by TCRdb to the early 2020s). The library came from the immunoSEQ multiplex PCR assay. In TCRdb, the immuneACCESS table is reduced to in-frame sequences with V and J assigned. These tables do not hold every clone; where another copy was compared, an unresolved V gene accounts for under half, and the others remain unexplained. The sample contains about 2 million clones, 95% of them found a single time. The ten biggest clones cover roughly 0.13% of the sample. Sequencing input: naive CD4+ T cells sorted from blood. Read against the paper, the sample's cell subset or site label means: CD45RA+ positively selected. The receptors stem from a man younger than 30 in good health.

In the case of this clone: Other DNA sequences in the sample encode the same CDR3. The CDR3 sequence: CASSPQRSGELFF. CDR3 in DNA: TGTGCCAGCTCACCCCAGCGTTCCGGGGAGCTGTTTTTT. The chain joins TRBV18 to TRBJ2-2; D remains ambiguous. CDR3 size: 13 residues. Trimming left V 3 bases short and J 6 bases short, with 8 bases between. Germline loops: CDR1 KGHSH, CDR2 LQKENI.

V gene TRBV11-1 combines with J gene TRBJ2-3; 10 bases align to TRBD2. Germline V gene sequence: CDR1 SGHAT, CDR2 FQDESV (reference sequence). There are 17 residues in the CDR3. V dropped 4 bases and J dropped 5; count of bases not matched to a gene: 12. CDR3 in DNA: TGTGCCAGCAGCTCCCGACTAGCGGGTTTGGTCCAAGATACGCAGTATTTT. The encoded protein is CASSSRLAGLVQDTQYF.

This chain connects TRBV10-3 to TRBJ2-1, with D possibly matching TRBD2 (6 bases). V gave up 6 bases and J gave up 7 bases, with 28 bases separating them. The CDR3 sequence is 18 residues long. From germline, CDR1 is ENHRY and CDR2 SYGVKD. CDR3 sequence (DNA): TGTGCCATCAGCACAATACCTAGAGGGTGGGAGGCCAGGAATGAGCAGTTCTTC. Protein: CAISTIPRGWEARNEQFF.

The rearrangement uses TRBV5-1 and TRBJ2-1, with D possibly being TRBD2 (5 bases). Germline loops: CDR1 SGHRS, CDR2 YFSETQ. The CDR3 covers 16 residues. The V gene lost 2 bases and the J gene lost 2 bases, with 14 bases spanning the gap. CDR3 sequence (DNA): TGCGCCAGCAGCTTTGGATTGGCGGGCCCCTACAATGAGCAGTTCTTC. Residues: CASSFGLAGPYNEQFF.

This chain connects TRBV7-9 to TRBJ1-6; D is undetermined. With 1 base removed from V and 10 bases from J, the gap between germline ends came to 8 bases. From germline, CDR1 is SEHNR and CDR2 FQNEAQ (reference sequence). The CDR3 contains 13 residues. The CDR3 DNA reads TGTGCCAGCAGCTTAGAAGAAAGCTCACCCCTCCACTTT. As protein: CASSLEESSPLHF.

The J gene is TRBJ1-1, the V gene TRBV5-8; tentatively, D is TRBD1 (5 bases). The germline CDR1 and CDR2 sequences are SGHTS and YDEGEE. The CDR3 is 14 residues long. The V end was cut by 3 bases, the J end by 7 bases, with 16 bases between. The CDR3: CASSSRTDRNEAFF. CDR3 in DNA: TGTGCCAGCAGCTCCCGAACCGACAGAAATGAAGCTTTCTTT.

This chain uses TRBV28 with TRBJ2-7; TRBD1 is a possible D gene (5 bases). Per the germline V gene, CDR1 is MDHEN and CDR2 is SYDVKM. CDR3 length equals 13 residues. V lost 10 bases and J lost 5, with 18 bases in between. CDR3 in amino acids: CAIGRHARDEQYF. In DNA form, the CDR3 reads TGTGCCATTGGTAGGCACGCCAGGGACGAGCAGTACTTC. The full variable domain, its missing parts supplied by reference TRBV28 and TRBJ2-7, is DVKVTQSSRYLVKRTGEKVFLECVQDMDHENMFWYRQDPGLGLRLIYFSYDVKMKEKGDIPEGYSVSREKKERFSLILESASTNQTSMYLCAIGRHARDEQYFGPGTRLTVT.

V usage is TRBV28 and J usage is TRBJ2-1; TRBD2 matches 9 bases. The CDR3 loop spans 15 amino acids. Germline CDR1 MDHEN, CDR2 SYDVKM. The J segment lost 4 bases and the V segment lost 5 bases, leaving 6 bases of the junction unmatched. The CDR3 loop is CASSPHSGGYNEQFF. In nucleotides, the CDR3 is TGTGCCAGCAGTCCACATAGCGGGGGATACAATGAGCAGTTCTTC.

The chain employs TRBV30 and TRBJ2-1; possible D gene TRBD1, 5 bases. V lost 3 bases and J 3 bases, leaving 12 bases between the germline ends. The CDR3 runs to 14 residues. CDR1 and CDR2 from the germline V gene are GTSNPN and SVGIG (reference sequence). As DNA, the CDR3 is TGTGCCTGGAGGACAGAGAGTCTCTACAATGAGCAGTTCTTC. Its translation is CAWRTESLYNEQFF.

This clone occurred once. This chain links TRBV5-1 with TRBJ2-2; weak D call: TRBD2 (6 bases). CDR3 length: 17 amino acids. Trimming took off 1 base at V and 0 bases at J, with 13 bases between the two ends. Germline CDR1 and CDR2: SGHRS and YFSETQ. The CDR3 DNA reads TGCGCCAGCAGCTTGTATAGTAGACTAGCGAACACCGGGGAGCTGTTTTTT. This sequence encodes CASSLYSRLANTGELFF.

This chain joins TRBV27 and TRBJ1-4, with 10 nucleotides matching TRBD1. The length of the CDR3 is 16 residues. Germline CDR1 reads MNHEY; CDR2 reads SMNVEV (reference sequence). With V trimmed by 7 bases and J by 8 bases, 13 bases remained unmatched. The CDR3 region has the DNA TGTGCCAGCACCCCAAGCTTGGGACAGGGGTTGGAAAAACTGTTTTTT. Its protein product is CASTPSLGQGLEKLFF.

The chain is built from TRBV27 and TRBJ2-5, with 9 positions matching TRBD1. J lost 2 bases, V lost 6 bases, and 7 bases had no gene match. Germline V lookup: CDR1 MNHEY, CDR2 SMNVEV (reference sequence). This CDR3 has 15 residues. CDR3 residues: CASRQLGQGQETQYF. The CDR3 DNA is TGTGCCAGCAGACAGCTGGGACAGGGACAAGAGACCCAGTACTTC.

V usage is TRBV6-5 and J usage is TRBJ1-5, with D possibly matching TRBD1 (5 bases). CDR3 length: 14 residues. Germline V gene lookup returns CDR1 MNHEY and CDR2 SVGAGI. Trimming shortened V by 5 bases and J by 6 bases, and 14 bases separated the two germline ends. The CDR3 loop reads CASSGRRESQPQHF. In DNA, the CDR3 is TGTGCCAGCAGTGGTCGCAGGGAGAGTCAGCCCCAGCATTTT.

Details on this clone: Other DNA sequences within the sample encode an identical CDR3. Here the CDR3 reads CAISESAGSYEQYF. CDR3 DNA: TGTGCCATCAGTGAGTCTGCGGGCTCCTACGAGCAGTACTTC. The chain has TRBV10-3 and TRBJ2-7; D possibly corresponds to TRBD2 (5 bases). Germline V lookup: CDR1 ENHRY, CDR2 SYGVKD. V was clipped by 0 bases and J by 0 bases, with 6 bases between them. CDR3 length: 14 residues.

The gene calls are TRBV7-2 and TRBJ1-3; TRBD1 might be the D (5 bases). CDR1 is SGHTA and CDR2 is FQGNSA in the germline V gene. CDR3 size: 14 residues. V was trimmed by 8 bases and J by 2 bases, leaving 13 bases between them. The CDR3 reads CASGLGAAGNTIYF. CDR3 nucleotide sequence: TGTGCCAGCGGGTTAGGGGCGGCTGGAAACACCATATATTTT.

The chain has TRBV5-6 and TRBJ2-7, with 12 positions matching TRBD2. V lost 5 bases to trimming and J lost 6 bases; unmatched junction nucleotides: 6. Germline CDR1 reads SGHDT; CDR2 reads YYEEEE. The CDR3 contains 14 residues. The CDR3, as DNA: TGTGCCAGCAGACGACTAGCGGGAGTCCTCGAGCAGTACTTC. Encoded protein: CASRRLAGVLEQYF.

As for this clone: The sample has other DNA sequences that encode this CDR3 too. The genes are TRBV6-5 and TRBJ1-6, with a possible D match to TRBD1 (5 bases). Germline CDR1 is MNHEY and CDR2 is SVGAGI. CDR3 length: 14 amino acids. The ends were cut back, 8 bases at V and 0 bases at J, with 8 bases in the middle. CDR3 nucleotide sequence: TGTGCCAGCCGGGACGGCTCCTATAATTCACCCCTCCACTTT. Its translation: CASRDGSYNSPLHF.

This rearrangement joins TRBV28 to TRBJ2-2; D remains unclear. The CDR3 spans 12 residues. The germline CDR1 and CDR2 sequences are MDHEN and SYDVKM. Trimming cost V 8 bases and J 1 base, with 5 bases left between them. CDR3 in amino acids: CASYRNTGELFF. CDR3 coding DNA: TGTGCCAGCTACAGGAACACCGGGGAGCTGTTTTTT.

This CDR3 reads CASSESNTLGDEKLFF. For the CDR3, the DNA is TGCGCCAGCAGTGAGTCGAACACTCTCGGGGATGAAAAACTGTTTTTT. The chain uses TRBV10-2 and TRBJ1-4; D is unclear. This CDR3 comprises 16 residues. V was trimmed by 0 bases and J by 6 bases, leaving 14 bases between them. The germline CDR1 and CDR2 sequences are WSHSY and SAAADI.

A note on this clone: The same CDR3 arises from other DNA sequences in this sample as well. The gene calls are TRBV30 and TRBJ2-1; possibly TRBD1 for D (6 bases). This CDR3 spans 11 amino acids. Trimming shortened V by 0 bases and J by 12 bases, and 9 bases separated the two germline ends. Looked up from germline, CDR1 is GTSNPN and CDR2 is SVGIG (reference sequence). The CDR3 loop is CAWSVGGGQFF. The DNA of the CDR3 is TGTGCCTGGAGTGTTGGGGGCGGGCAGTTCTTC.

The CDR3 DNA reads TGCGCCAGCAGTACCGGGACAGGGTACAATGAGCAGTTCTTC. Translated, it gives CASSTGTGYNEQFF. This chain uses TRBV4-3 with TRBJ2-1; 9 bases fit TRBD1. The CDR3 is 14 residues long. The germline CDR1 and CDR2 sequences are LGHNA and YSLEER. Unmatched junction bases numbered 4, after V lost 6 bases and J lost 4 bases.

The V call is TRBV10-3, the J call TRBJ1-5; no reliable D call. The CDR3 covers 16 residues. Germline V CDR1 and CDR2: ENHRY, SYGVKD. V was pared by 2 bases and J by 3 bases, with 14 bases between. This chain's CDR3 is CAISEAIGNVNQPQHF. CDR3 nucleotide sequence: TGTGCCATCAGTGAGGCGATTGGGAACGTCAATCAGCCCCAGCATTTT.

This chain links TRBV6-5 with TRBJ1-2; perhaps TRBD1 as D (5 bases). Trimming pared 7 bases from V and 7 bases from J, leaving 16 bases between. The CDR3 length is 13 residues. Germline values: CDR1 MNHEY, CDR2 SVGAGI. CDR3 region: CASTTGGGVGYTF. Here the CDR3 DNA reads TGTGCCAGCACCACGGGGGGTGGGGTTGGCTACACCTTC.